This T cell receptor beta chain was documented in a study of blood T cells in healthy people across ages. The study's findings and limits: Older age coincided with a roughly linear decline in TCR beta diversity per million T cells.

To note about this clonotype: Its antigen is unknown.

Caucasian individuals from Russia who were healthy and aged about 6 to 100 acted as donors. Roughly 9.2 milliliters of peripheral blood were drawn from each donor into EDTA-treated tubes. PBMCs numbering at least 6 million were isolated per sample. Per germline, CDR1 SEHNR and CDR2 FQNEAQ (reference sequence). The CDR3 contains 13 residues. V lost 6 bases to trimming and J lost 4 bases, with 12 bases between them. Sample-barcoded 5' priming and a J-beta primer mix drove a second PCR of about 6 to 12 cycles. A single record per CDR3 protein comes from TCRdb applying MiXCR to the 5' RACE reads. This sample has about 580,000 distinct CDR3 sequences, with around half found just once.

Material: blood. This chain joins TRBV7-9 and TRBJ2-5; D remains unclear. This clonotype was sampled from a man aged 80 or over in good health. The chain's CDR3 is CASSLLDRETQYF. CDR3 nucleotides: TGTGCCAGCAGTCTTCTGGACCGAGAGACCCAGTACTTC.